The rows below give T cell receptor beta chains drawn from one sample of a study of cytomegalovirus exposure and HLA in healthy donors. Clones were read by immunoSEQ multiplex PCR, and TCRdb kept only the in-frame ones, dropping some. Of some 120,000 clones in the sample, about 80% are singletons; the top ten hold 1%. Material for sequencing was PBMCs. These receptors originate from a man aged 40-50 years in good health and CMV-seronegative. CDR3s include the opening cysteine and the closing phenylalanine or tryptophan. Each record gives: J gene, clone size, D gene, V gene, CDR3 protein, CDR3 DNA. The D gene is left open where the match is weak. The size entry is marked missing in some rows and otherwise reads once, few, many or a size class.

J gene: TRBJ2-3; clone size: NA; D gene: NA; V gene: TRBV27; CDR3 protein: CASQMTRGTDTQYF; CDR3 DNA: TGTGCCAGCCAGATGACTAGAGGCACAGATACGCAGTATTTT
J gene: TRBJ1-5; clone size: NA; D gene: TRBD1; V gene: TRBV2; CDR3 protein: CASSAGQGPQPQHF; CDR3 DNA: TGTGCCAGCTCCGCGGGACAGGGTCCTCAGCCCCAGCATTTT
J gene: TRBJ1-3; clone size: NA; D gene: TRBD1; V gene: TRBV30; CDR3 protein: CAWGQGARGNTIYF; CDR3 DNA: TGTGCCTGGGGACAGGGGGCGAGGGGAAACACCATATATTTT
J gene: TRBJ2-2; clone size: few; D gene: NA; V gene: TRBV9; CDR3 protein: CASSPNTGELFF; CDR3 DNA: TGTGCCAGCAGCCCTAACACCGGGGAGCTGTTTTTT
J gene: TRBJ1-6; clone size: NA; D gene: NA; V gene: TRBV2; CDR3 protein: CASSEGQVNSPLHF; CDR3 DNA: TGTGCCAGCAGTGAGGGGCAGGTTAATTCACCCCTCCACTTT
J gene: TRBJ2-7; clone size: NA; D gene: NA; V gene: TRBV28; CDR3 protein: CASSRLGGYEQYF; CDR3 DNA: TGTGCCAGCAGCCGCCTCGGGGGCTACGAGCAGTACTTC
J gene: TRBJ1-5; clone size: NA; D gene: NA; V gene: TRBV6-5; CDR3 protein: CASSQVPNQPQHF; CDR3 DNA: TGTGCCAGCAGTCAGGTTCCTAATCAGCCCCAGCATTTT
J gene: TRBJ2-7; clone size: few; D gene: NA; V gene: TRBV15; CDR3 protein: CATSRDQGQSEQYF; CDR3 DNA: TGTGCCACCAGCAGAGATCAAGGACAGAGCGAGCAGTACTTC
J gene: TRBJ2-7; clone size: NA; D gene: TRBD2; V gene: TRBV30; CDR3 protein: CAWSGTSGSWKQYF; CDR3 DNA: TGTGCCTGGAGTGGGACTAGCGGGAGTTGGAAGCAGTACTTC
J gene: TRBJ1-2; clone size: NA; D gene: TRBD1; V gene: TRBV28; CDR3 protein: CAYGTDYGYTF; CDR3 DNA: TGTGCCTACGGGACAGATTATGGCTACACCTTC
J gene: TRBJ2-2; clone size: NA; D gene: NA; V gene: TRBV30; CDR3 protein: CAWSGGQGWTGELFF; CDR3 DNA: TGTGCCTGGAGTGGAGGGCAGGGGTGGACCGGGGAGCTGTTTTTT
J gene: TRBJ1-2; clone size: NA; D gene: TRBD1; V gene: TRBV4-1; CDR3 protein: CASSQDATGDNYGYTF; CDR3 DNA: TGCGCCAGCAGCCAAGATGCCACAGGGGATAACTATGGCTACACCTTC
J gene: TRBJ2-7; clone size: NA; D gene: NA; V gene: TRBV28; CDR3 protein: CASTHGGSLVEQYF; CDR3 DNA: TGTGCCAGCACCCACGGGGGTTCCCTCGTCGAGCAGTACTTC
J gene: TRBJ2-7; clone size: few; D gene: TRBD2; V gene: TRBV27; CDR3 protein: CASSLNYRTSGTYEQYF; CDR3 DNA: TGTGCCAGCAGTTTAAACTATCGGACTAGCGGCACCTACGAGCAGTACTTC
J gene: TRBJ2-1; clone size: NA; D gene: TRBD1; V gene: TRBV2; CDR3 protein: CASTRDRGANEQFF; CDR3 DNA: TGTGCCAGCACCCGGGACAGGGGGGCTAATGAGCAGTTCTTC
J gene: TRBJ1-2; clone size: NA; D gene: TRBD1; V gene: TRBV2; CDR3 protein: CASSDLKEGGGGGYTF; CDR3 DNA: TGTGCCAGCAGTGACCTTAAAGAAGGGGGCGGAGGTGGCTACACCTTC
J gene: TRBJ2-5; clone size: NA; D gene: TRBD1; V gene: TRBV5-4; CDR3 protein: CASRATGGRETQYF; CDR3 DNA: TGTGCCAGCAGGGCGACAGGGGGCAGAGAGACCCAGTACTTC
J gene: TRBJ1-2; clone size: few; D gene: NA; V gene: TRBV5-1; CDR3 protein: CASSLDGVGYTF; CDR3 DNA: TGCGCCAGCAGCTTGGACGGGGTAGGCTACACCTTC
J gene: TRBJ1-4; clone size: NA; D gene: NA; V gene: TRBV5-1; CDR3 protein: CASSALLQGGREKLFF; CDR3 DNA: TGCGCCAGCAGCGCCCTACTACAGGGTGGGAGAGAAAAACTGTTTTTT
J gene: TRBJ2-2; clone size: once; D gene: NA; V gene: TRBV6-4; CDR3 protein: CASSDLMAPNTGELFF; CDR3 DNA: TGTGCCAGCAGTGATTTGATGGCCCCGAACACCGGGGAGCTGTTTTTT
J gene: TRBJ2-1; clone size: NA; D gene: NA; V gene: TRBV18; CDR3 protein: CASSPWGQEEQFF; CDR3 DNA: TGTGCCAGCTCACCATGGGGGCAGGAAGAGCAGTTCTTC
J gene: TRBJ2-7; clone size: NA; D gene: NA; V gene: TRBV18; CDR3 protein: CASSSGPSSGYEQYF; CDR3 DNA: TGTGCCAGCTCCTCCGGTCCGAGCTCGGGCTACGAGCAGTACTTC
J gene: TRBJ2-3; clone size: NA; D gene: TRBD2; V gene: TRBV11-2; CDR3 protein: CASSPRLAGGSTDTQYF; CDR3 DNA: TGTGCCAGCAGCCCTAGACTAGCGGGGGGGAGCACAGATACGCAGTATTTT
J gene: TRBJ1-6; clone size: NA; D gene: NA; V gene: TRBV2; CDR3 protein: CASSTLGGSTLHF; CDR3 DNA: TGTGCCAGCAGCACCTTAGGGGGTAGCACCCTCCACTTT
J gene: TRBJ2-3; clone size: NA; D gene: TRBD2; V gene: TRBV7-2; CDR3 protein: CAGSGGGGVDTQYF; CDR3 DNA: TGTGCCGGTAGCGGGGGCGGCGGAGTTGATACGCAGTATTTT
J gene: TRBJ2-7; clone size: NA; D gene: TRBD1; V gene: TRBV27; CDR3 protein: CASSLRTGGFSEQYF; CDR3 DNA: TGTGCCAGCAGTTTGAGGACAGGGGGCTTTAGCGAGCAGTACTTC
J gene: TRBJ1-5; clone size: NA; D gene: TRBD1; V gene: TRBV28; CDR3 protein: CASSLSGGSNQPQHF; CDR3 DNA: TGTGCCAGCAGTTTATCAGGGGGCAGCAATCAGCCCCAGCATTTT
J gene: TRBJ2-1; clone size: NA; D gene: NA; V gene: TRBV10-3; CDR3 protein: CAISARGGGTYNEQFF; CDR3 DNA: TGTGCCATCAGTGCAAGGGGTGGGGGCACCTACAATGAGCAGTTCTTC
J gene: TRBJ2-7; clone size: once; D gene: NA; V gene: TRBV12-2; CDR3 protein: CASRLALAGGRGDEQYF; CDR3 DNA: TGTGCAAGTCGCTTAGCGTTAGCGGGAGGGCGCGGTGACGAGCAGTACTTC
J gene: TRBJ1-2; clone size: NA; D gene: NA; V gene: TRBV13; CDR3 protein: CASSLLTGNNYGYTF; CDR3 DNA: TGTGCCAGCAGCTTACTAACAGGAAATAACTATGGCTACACCTTC
J gene: TRBJ1-5; clone size: NA; D gene: NA; V gene: TRBV7-2; CDR3 protein: CASSLGIARPQHF; CDR3 DNA: TGTGCCAGCAGCTTGGGTATAGCTCGGCCCCAGCATTTT
J gene: TRBJ1-2; clone size: NA; D gene: NA; V gene: TRBV15; CDR3 protein: CATSEIGGWGRHYGYTF; CDR3 DNA: TGTGCCACCAGCGAGATCGGGGGGTGGGGTCGTCACTATGGCTACACCTTC
J gene: TRBJ1-2; clone size: NA; D gene: NA; V gene: TRBV19; CDR3 protein: CASSSPGGKTNYGYTF; CDR3 DNA: TGTGCCAGTAGTTCACCCGGGGGGAAGACTAACTATGGCTACACCTTC
J gene: TRBJ2-7; clone size: NA; D gene: TRBD2; V gene: TRBV2; CDR3 protein: CASSEPSGSTPYEQYF; CDR3 DNA: TGTGCCAGCAGTGAGCCTAGCGGGAGTACCCCCTACGAGCAGTACTTC
J gene: TRBJ2-3; clone size: once; D gene: NA; V gene: TRBV10-3; CDR3 protein: CAISQPHRYAVF; CDR3 DNA: TGTGCCATCAGCCAGCCGCACAGATACGCAGTATTT